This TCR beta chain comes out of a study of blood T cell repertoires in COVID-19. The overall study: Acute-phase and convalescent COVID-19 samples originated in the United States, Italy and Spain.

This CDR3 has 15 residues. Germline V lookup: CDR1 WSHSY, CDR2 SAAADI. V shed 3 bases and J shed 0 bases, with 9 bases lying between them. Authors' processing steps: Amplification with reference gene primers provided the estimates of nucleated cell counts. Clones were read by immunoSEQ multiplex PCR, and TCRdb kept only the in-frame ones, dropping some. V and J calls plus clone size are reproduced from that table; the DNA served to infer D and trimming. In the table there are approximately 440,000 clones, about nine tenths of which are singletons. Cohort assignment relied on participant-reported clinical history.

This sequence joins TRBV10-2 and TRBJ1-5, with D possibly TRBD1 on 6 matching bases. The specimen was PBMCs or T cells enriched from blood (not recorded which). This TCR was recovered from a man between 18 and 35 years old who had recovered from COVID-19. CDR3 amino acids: CASSEGTTSNQPQHF. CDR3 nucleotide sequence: TGCGCCAGCAGTGAAGGGACAACTAGCAATCAGCCCCAGCATTTT.